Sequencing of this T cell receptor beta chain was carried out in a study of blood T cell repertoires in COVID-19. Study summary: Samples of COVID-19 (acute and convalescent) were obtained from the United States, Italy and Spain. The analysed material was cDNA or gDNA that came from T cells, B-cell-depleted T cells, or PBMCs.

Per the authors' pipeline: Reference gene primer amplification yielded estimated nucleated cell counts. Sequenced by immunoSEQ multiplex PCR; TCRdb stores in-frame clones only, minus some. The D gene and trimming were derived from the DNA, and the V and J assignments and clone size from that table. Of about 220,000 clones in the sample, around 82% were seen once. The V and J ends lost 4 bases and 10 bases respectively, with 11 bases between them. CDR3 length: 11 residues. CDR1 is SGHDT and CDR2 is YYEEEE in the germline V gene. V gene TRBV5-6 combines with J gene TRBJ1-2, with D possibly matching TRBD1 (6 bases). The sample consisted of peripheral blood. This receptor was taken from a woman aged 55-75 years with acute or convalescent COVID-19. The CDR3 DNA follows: TGTGCCAGCAGCGCGACAGGAGTCTACACCTTC. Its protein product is CASSATGVYTF.